Listed here are 2 T cell receptor beta chains from one sample, sequenced in a study of cytomegalovirus exposure and HLA in healthy donors. This PCR relied on a set of 60 Vbeta primers and 13 Jbeta primers. TCRdb keeps only in-frame clones here, not all; method: immunoSEQ multiplex PCR. The data contain 100,000 to 120,000 clones, approximately 72% of them singletons. Sequenced input: PBMCs. The receptors were sampled from a man aged 25-45 years in good health and CMV-seronegative.

V is TRBV27 and J is TRBJ1-2, with D maybe TRBD1 (6 bases). The CDR3 runs 13 residues. V was trimmed by 1 base and J by 7 bases, leaving 10 bases between them. CDR1 is MNHEY and CDR2 is SMNVEV in the germline V gene (reference sequence). The CDR3 nucleotides are TGTGCCAGCAGTTTATGGCAGGGGAGTGGCTACACCTTC. As protein: CASSLWQGSGYTF.

The genes are TRBV9 and TRBJ1-1; TRBD1 agrees at 9 bases. The trim removed 4 bases at V and 5 bases at J, leaving 6 bases unmatched. The CDR3 sequence is 14 residues long. Per germline, CDR1 SGDLS and CDR2 YYNGEE. DNA for the CDR3: TGTGCCAGCAGCATAGGGACAGGGCGGACTGAAGCTTTCTTT. Encoded protein: CASSIGTGRTEAFF. Based on the CDR3 plus reference TRBV9 and TRBJ1-1, the full variable domain is DSGVTQTPKHLITATGQRVTLRCSPRSGDLSVYWYQQSLDQGLQFLIQYYNGEERAKGNILERFSAQQFPDLHSELNLSSLELGDSALYFCASSIGTGRTEAFFGQGTRLTVV.